This TCR beta chain was identified during a study of blood T cell repertoires in COVID-19. Repertoires were generated with immunoSEQ multiplex PCR, while TCRdb's copy carries only in-frame clones and drops some. Altogether about 190,000 clones are present, 80% to 90% being singletons, with the ten largest covering 20%. CDR3 size: 15 residues. CDR1 is MNHEY, CDR2 SMNVEV, per germline (reference sequence). J lost 3 bases, V lost 5 bases, and 9 bases had no gene match. The receptor comes from a human donor in a cohort sampled during active COVID-19. Input material: peripheral blood. This chain joins TRBV27 and TRBJ1-2; 7 bases are shared with TRBD1. As DNA, the CDR3 is TGTGCCAGCAGTGAGACCCGGGACAGCTACTATGGCTACACCTTC. Protein: CASSETRDSYYGYTF.